The 28 T cell receptor beta chains below come from one sample, sequenced in a study of shared clonotypes between healthy human individuals. Some clones are missing from TCRdb's copy, which holds only in-frame ones; the method was immunoSEQ multiplex PCR. The table has 1,500,000 or so clones, approximately 98.5% seen once. Sequencing input: naive CD4+ T cells sorted from blood. Subset given: CD45RA+ positively selected. The origin of the receptors is a man aged 30 to 45 in good health.

V is TRBV18 and J is TRBJ2-7; D not certain. The ends were cut back, 0 bases at V and 3 bases at J, with 6 bases in the middle. CDR3 length: 13 residues. Germline values: CDR1 KGHSH, CDR2 LQKENI. CDR3 sequence reads: CASSPPMDYEQYF. Here the CDR3 DNA reads TGTGCCAGCTCACCACCGATGGACTACGAGCAGTACTTC.

The V and J genes are TRBV5-4 and TRBJ2-3; no clear D gene. The CDR3 is made up of 15 amino acids. Germline CDR1 SGHNT, CDR2 YYREEE (reference sequence). The V and J ends lost 0 bases and 4 bases respectively, with 12 bases between them. CDR3 sequence (DNA): TGTGCCAGCAGCTTGGCCAGTAGGGCTGCAGATACGCAGTATTTT. This sequence encodes CASSLASRAADTQYF.

Concerning this clone itself: This sample also contains other DNA sequences that code for the same CDR3. The chain combines TRBV5-1 with TRBJ2-5; 7 nucleotides align to TRBD1. This CDR3 contains 13 residues. Germline CDR1 and CDR2: SGHRS and YFSETQ. Trimming at V came to 3 bases and at J to 1 base, leaving 0 bases not matched to a gene. DNA for the CDR3: TGCGCCAGCAGCTGGGACAGCCAAGAGACCCAGTACTTC. It is translated as CASSWDSQETQYF.

This clone appeared once. V and J are TRBV5-1 and TRBJ2-3, with 7 bases matching TRBD2. Germline loops: CDR1 SGHRS, CDR2 YFSETQ. The V and J ends lost 4 bases and 4 bases, in that order; junction bases with no gene match: 9. CDR3 size: 15 residues. CDR3 sequence reads: CASSRDYLRADTQYF. The DNA for the CDR3 is TGCGCCAGCAGCCGGGACTACCTACGCGCAGATACGCAGTATTTT.

The chain recombines TRBV9 with TRBJ2-2; D not certain. V was trimmed by 4 bases and J by 6 bases, leaving 10 bases between them. CDR3 length: 13 residues. In germline, CDR1 is SGDLS, CDR2 YYNGEE. The CDR3 region has the DNA TGTGCCAGCAGCATTAGGGCGCCCGGGGAGCTGTTTTTT. Translating gives CASSIRAPGELFF.

The genes are TRBV5-1 and TRBJ2-1; TRBD1 or TRBD2 may be the D gene (5 bases each). The CDR3 contains 16 residues. Germline-derived CDR1 and CDR2 are SGHRS and YFSETQ. The V gene lost 5 bases and the J gene lost 4 bases, with 19 bases spanning the gap. CDR3 in amino acids: CASRTGGSGSYNEQFF. Here the CDR3 DNA reads TGCGCCAGCAGAACTGGGGGTTCCGGCTCGTACAATGAGCAGTTCTTC. The full variable domain, its missing parts supplied by reference TRBV5-1 and TRBJ2-1, is KAGVTQTPRYLIKTRGQQVTLSCSPISGHRSVSWYQQTPGQGLQFLFEYFSETQRNKGNFPGRFSGRQFSNSRSEMNVSTLELGDSALYLCASRTGGSGSYNEQFFGPGTRLTVL.

The gene calls are TRBV7-2 and TRBJ2-7; a weak D match, TRBD2 (5 bases). V was cut by 1 base and J by 5 bases, with 12 bases left in between. CDR3 length: 14 amino acids. Germline V gene sequence: CDR1 SGHTA, CDR2 FQGNSA. In DNA form, the CDR3 reads TGTGCCAGCAGCTTAGGAACTAGACCCCACGAGCAGTACTTC. Translation: CASSLGTRPHEQYF.

This chain connects TRBV5-1 to TRBJ2-1, with TRBD2 identical over 9 bases. CDR3 length: 16 amino acids. The germline gives CDR1 SGHRS, CDR2 YFSETQ. J gave up 8 bases and V 2 bases, and 11 bases lay outside the gene matches. The CDR3 DNA follows: TGCGCCAGCAGCTTATTACAGGCGGGAGGGCCAGATGAGCAGTTCTTC. This codes for CASSLLQAGGPDEQFF.

The rearrangement links TRBV5-1 to TRBJ2-5, with 7 nucleotides matching TRBD1. CDR1 is SGHRS, CDR2 YFSETQ, per germline. This CDR3 contains 15 residues. The trim removed 5 bases at V and 3 bases at J, leaving 10 bases unmatched. In DNA, the CDR3 is TGCGCCAGCAGATTGCCGGGACAGAAAGAAGAGACCCAGTACTTC. It encodes CASRLPGQKEETQYF.

This clone was observed a handful of times. The rearrangement links TRBV28 to TRBJ1-2; D is unresolved. The germline gives CDR1 MDHEN, CDR2 SYDVKM. V lost 7 bases to trimming and J lost 7 bases, with 16 bases between them. The CDR3 totals 13 residues. CDR3 DNA sequence: TGTGCCAGCACACTACGGAGTTCAGGTGGCTACACCTTC. Protein sequence: CASTLRSSGGYTF.

The CDR3 coding sequence is TGTGCCAGCAGCTTAACGATAGCGGAATTCTACGAGCAGTACTTC. Protein product: CASSLTIAEFYEQYF. The V and J genes are TRBV7-8 and TRBJ2-7; tentatively, D is TRBD2 (6 bases). Per the germline V gene, CDR1 is SGHVS and CDR2 is FQNEAQ. The V end lost 2 bases, the J end lost 3 bases, and 14 bases lay between the germline ends. This CDR3 is 15 amino acids long.

The chain couples TRBV21-1 to TRBJ1-5. TRBV21-1 corresponds to a pseudogene. The CDR3 runs 15 residues. The CDR3 loop reads CASSLTDISDLPQHF. As DNA, the CDR3 is TGTGCCAGCAGCTTAACGGACATTAGCGATCTGCCCCAGCATTTT.

The chain recombines TRBV7-9 with TRBJ2-5; tentative D call: TRBD2 (6 bases). The V gene lost 3 bases and the J gene lost 2 bases, with 13 bases spanning the gap. Germline CDR1 and CDR2: SEHNR and FQNEAQ (reference sequence). The CDR3 runs 15 residues. The CDR3 is CASSLGGLSQETQYF. DNA for the CDR3: TGTGCCAGCAGCTTGGGCGGACTATCTCAAGAGACCCAGTACTTC.

This clone came up once. The chain links TRBV5-6 to TRBJ2-5, with D uncertain. The CDR3 sequence is 14 residues long. Germline assignment: CDR1 SGHDT and CDR2 YYEEEE. Between the trimmed V and J ends, which lost 1 base and 1 base, there was a span of 8 bases. The chain's CDR3 is CASSLSGAQETQYF. The CDR3 DNA follows: TGTGCCAGCAGCTTGAGTGGCGCCCAAGAGACCCAGTACTTC.

The chain employs TRBV28 and TRBJ1-5; unclear D gene. In germline, CDR1 is MDHEN, CDR2 SYDVKM. CDR3 length: 13 amino acids. Here the CDR3 DNA reads TGTGCAGTAGGGTATCTTAGCAATCAGCCCCAGCATTTT. Protein sequence: CAVGYLSNQPQHF. The variable domain in full, with the rest retrieved from reference TRBV28 and TRBJ1-5, is DVKVTQSSRYLVKRTGEKVFLECVQDMDHENMFWYRQDPGLGLRLIYFSYDVKMKEKGDIPEGYSVSREKKERFSLILESASTNQTSMYLCAVGYLSNQPQHFGDGTRLSIL.

The genes are TRBV2 and TRBJ2-1; 8 bases align to TRBD2. Germline CDR1 SNHLY, CDR2 FYNNEI. J lost 4 bases, V lost 5 bases, and 10 bases had no gene match. This CDR3 has 16 residues. As DNA, the CDR3 is TGTGCCAGCAGTTTTCGAAGCGGGAGTTCTTACAATGAGCAGTTCTTC. Translation: CASSFRSGSSYNEQFF.

V gene TRBV5-5 combines with J gene TRBJ2-1, with D hard to call. This CDR3 contains 16 residues. CDR1 is SGHKS, CDR2 YYEKEE, per germline (reference sequence). V lost 4 bases to trimming and J lost 0 bases, with 14 bases between them. The CDR3 nucleotides are TGTGCCAGCAGCATTCTGGCGGAAAGCTCCTACAATGAGCAGTTCTTC. It translates to CASSILAESSYNEQFF.

The chain uses TRBV9 and TRBJ2-7, with a tentative D call TRBD2 (6 bases). The CDR3 runs to 18 residues. Germline V gene data show CDR1 as SGDLS and CDR2 as YYNGEE. The germline V and J ends were trimmed by 0 bases and 4 bases, with 23 bases remaining between them. CDR3 protein: CASSVGANAGLTHYEQYF. The CDR3 bases are TGTGCCAGCAGCGTAGGGGCCAATGCGGGACTGACACATTACGAGCAGTACTTC.

This sequence joins TRBV5-1 and TRBJ2-1; the match to TRBD2 covers 10 bases. The CDR3 runs to 14 residues. Germline V gene lookup returns CDR1 SGHRS and CDR2 YFSETQ. Trimming took 6 bases from V and 6 from J; bases not matched to a gene: 6. CDR3: CASTKIAGGNEQFF. The CDR3 DNA reads as TGCGCCAGCACCAAAATAGCGGGGGGCAATGAGCAGTTCTTC.

The chain employs TRBV5-5 and TRBJ2-1, with 7 bases fitting TRBD2. The junction had 23 bases not matched to a gene; V was cut back by 4 bases and J by 10 bases. Looked up from germline, CDR1 is SGHKS and CDR2 is YYEKEE (reference sequence). The CDR3 runs to 18 residues. The CDR3 spells CASSPMSGLADYFDEQFF. The CDR3 DNA is TGTGCCAGCAGCCCGATGTCGGGGCTAGCGGACTACTTTGACGAGCAGTTCTTC.

The chain combines TRBV29-1 with TRBJ2-3; D is uncertain. Germline values: CDR1 SQVTM, CDR2 ANQGSEA. Trimming took off 2 bases at V and 2 bases at J, with 5 bases between the two ends. This CDR3 is 12 amino acids long. In DNA form, the CDR3 reads TGCAGCGTTGAACCTACCACAGATACGCAGTATTTT. This sequence encodes CSVEPTTDTQYF.

This chain uses TRBV18 with TRBJ2-1; 7 bases map to TRBD2. The V and J ends lost 2 bases and 5 bases, in that order; junction bases with no gene match: 12. Germline V gene lookup returns CDR1 KGHSH and CDR2 LQKENI. The CDR3 covers 17 residues. The DNA of the CDR3 is TGTGCCAGCTCACCAGTGGAAGGGCTAGCGGTAAACAATGAGCAGTTCTTC. It codes for CASSPVEGLAVNNEQFF.

The gene calls are TRBV5-5 and TRBJ1-5; D remains ambiguous. The V and J ends lost 4 bases and 0 bases respectively, with 8 bases between them. CDR3 length equals 14 residues. Germline V lookup: CDR1 SGHKS, CDR2 YYEKEE (reference sequence). The CDR3 DNA reads TGTGCCAGCAGCCCAGAATATAGCAATCAGCCCCAGCATTTT. Amino acid sequence: CASSPEYSNQPQHF. Supplemented by reference TRBV5-5 and TRBJ1-5, the full variable domain reads DAGVTQSPTHLIKTRGQQVTLRCSPISGHKSVSWYQQVLGQGPQFIFQYYEKEERGRGNFPDRFSARQFPNYSSELNVNALLLGDSALYLCASSPEYSNQPQHFGDGTRLSIL.

The V gene is TRBV5-1, the J gene TRBJ2-7; 8 nucleotides line up with TRBD2. Germline loops: CDR1 SGHRS, CDR2 YFSETQ. This CDR3 has 16 residues. Losses at the gene ends were 1 base for V and 1 base for J; bases not matched to a gene: 7. CDR3 sequence (DNA): TGCGCCAGCAGCTTGTTTAATAGCGGGATTTCCTACGAGCAGTACTTC. It specifies CASSLFNSGISYEQYF. The full variable domain, its missing parts supplied by reference TRBV5-1 and TRBJ2-7, is KAGVTQTPRYLIKTRGQQVTLSCSPISGHRSVSWYQQTPGQGLQFLFEYFSETQRNKGNFPGRFSGRQFSNSRSEMNVSTLELGDSALYLCASSLFNSGISYEQYFGPGTRLTVT.

CDR3 DNA sequence: TGCGCCAGCAGCTTAGGGGAACTAGCGGTTAGGGGGACCCAGTACTTC. Amino acid sequence: CASSLGELAVRGTQYF. The gene calls are TRBV5-1 and TRBJ2-5; 8 bases agree with TRBD2. J gave up 7 bases and V 2 bases, and 13 bases lay outside the gene matches. The CDR3 is 16 amino acids. Germline CDR1 and CDR2: SGHRS and YFSETQ. The full variable domain, with the rest looked up from reference TRBV5-1 and TRBJ2-5, is KAGVTQTPRYLIKTRGQQVTLSCSPISGHRSVSWYQQTPGQGLQFLFEYFSETQRNKGNFPGRFSGRQFSNSRSEMNVSTLELGDSALYLCASSLGELAVRGTQYFGPGTRLLVL.

The rearrangement joins TRBV28 to TRBJ1-1; no reliable D call. This CDR3 contains 13 residues. The germline CDR1 and CDR2 sequences are MDHEN and SYDVKM. Between the trimmed V and J ends, which lost 3 bases and 6 bases, there was a span of 11 bases. This CDR3 reads CASSLVDFAEAFF. The CDR3 bases are TGTGCCAGCAGTTTGGTAGATTTCGCTGAAGCTTTCTTT.

The chain employs TRBV5-1 and TRBJ2-7; 8 nucleotides agree with TRBD1. V dropped 0 bases and J dropped 2; count of bases not matched to a gene: 7. The length of the CDR3 is 16 residues. Germline CDR1 and CDR2: SGHRS and YFSETQ. CDR3 sequence reads: CASSLAETGDTYEQYF. The CDR3 DNA sequence: TGCGCCAGCAGCTTGGCGGAGACAGGGGATACCTACGAGCAGTACTTC.

This clone came up once. CDR3 loop: CASSPTWDSLAGELFF. In nucleotides, the CDR3 is TGTGCCAGCAGTCCAACCTGGGACTCCCTAGCCGGGGAGCTGTTTTTT. The chain combines TRBV28 with TRBJ2-2; a weak D match, TRBD2 (6 bases). The germline CDR1 and CDR2 sequences are MDHEN and SYDVKM. Trimming shortened V by 5 bases and J by 6 bases, and 19 bases separated the two germline ends. The CDR3 length is 16 residues.